This T cell receptor beta chain originates from a study of cytomegalovirus exposure and HLA in healthy donors. Study results and limitations: The authors enumerated roughly 180 TCR beta chains as linked to cytomegalovirus. After further analysis at a later stage, under 20,000 TCR beta sequences were associated with HLA alleles at 0.05 false discovery rate.

Healthy bone marrow donors supplied every sample. Germline loops: CDR1 MRHNA, CDR2 SNTAGT. V lost 7 bases to trimming and J lost 7 bases, with 14 bases between them. The CDR3 extends over 12 amino acids. PCR involved 60 Vbeta and 13 Jbeta primers. Libraries were prepared by immunoSEQ multiplex PCR; TCRdb keeps only in-frame clonotypes and omits some of them. The repertoire has some 120,000 clones, about four fifths of them found once; the top ten carry 22%. A remark on this clone: Its antigen is undetermined.

The chain is built from TRBV6-4 and TRBJ2-7; perhaps TRBD2 as D (5 bases). The sequence came from a young man in good health and CMV-seropositive. Sequenced: PBMCs. The CDR3 is CASTFGPGEQYF. CDR3 coding DNA: TGTGCCAGCACCTTTGGGCCGGGGGAGCAGTACTTC.